The 31 T cell receptor beta chains presented below share a single source sample, sequenced in a study of cytomegalovirus exposure and HLA in healthy donors. 13 Jbeta primers and 60 Vbeta primers were used for the PCR. Profiled with immunoSEQ multiplex PCR; TCRdb holds only in-frame clones, not every one. The sample lists about 190,000 clones; about 84% were seen once. The sequencing sample was made of PBMCs. These receptor sequences come from a woman in her 30s in good health and CMV-seropositive.

The DNA of the CDR3 is TGTGCCAGCAGCTCGCGGCCCTGGACTAGCGGGGGGGCGTTCCACGAGCAGTACTTC. It codes for CASSSRPWTSGGAFHEQYF. The genes are TRBV5-6 and TRBJ2-7; 15 nucleotides match TRBD2. Trimming cost V 3 bases and J 5 bases; bases outside gene matches: 15. CDR1 and CDR2 from the germline V gene are SGHDT and YYEEEE. The CDR3 sequence is 19 residues long.

The V gene is TRBV29-1, the J gene TRBJ2-1; D might be TRBD1 (6 bases). The CDR3 runs to 13 residues. Germline V gives CDR1 SQVTM, CDR2 ANQGSEA. Trimming left V 2 bases short and J 8 bases short, with 13 bases between. The DNA of the CDR3 is TGCAGCGTTGAATCCGCCAGGGGAGATGAGCAGTTCTTC. Translating it yields CSVESARGDEQFF.

V usage is TRBV7-2 and J usage is TRBJ2-5; TRBD2 agrees at 9 bases. Germline assignment: CDR1 SGHTA and CDR2 FQGNSA. V shed 5 bases and J 6 bases; nucleotides not matched to a gene: 4. The CDR3 is 13 residues long. CDR3 protein: CASSIPSGKTQYF. The CDR3, as DNA: TGTGCCAGCAGCATCCCTAGCGGGAAGACCCAGTACTTC. Full variable domain (remainder filled in from reference TRBV7-2 and TRBJ2-5): GAGVSQSPSNKVTEKGKDVELRCDPISGHTALYWYRQSLGQGLEFLIYFQGNSAPDKSGLPSDRFSAERTGGSVSTLTIQRTQQEDSAVYLCASSIPSGKTQYFGPGTRLLVL.

This clone appeared a few times. This chain uses TRBV2 with TRBJ2-3; no clear D gene. The CDR3 runs 12 residues. The germline V gene encodes CDR1 SNHLY and CDR2 FYNNEI. With 4 bases removed from V and 8 bases from J, the gap between germline ends came to 10 bases. CDR3 nucleotide sequence: TGTGCCAGCAGTGTTGGCTTTTTTACGCAGTATTTT. Its protein is CASSVGFFTQYF.

The chain links TRBV9 to TRBJ2-5, with D maybe TRBD1 (5 bases). Per the germline V gene, CDR1 is SGDLS and CDR2 is YYNGEE. The CDR3 spans 17 residues. Trimming removed 0 bases at V and 3 bases at J, with 18 bases between. CDR3 region: CASSVGGLPSFEETQYF. In nucleotides, the CDR3 is TGTGCCAGCAGCGTAGGGGGCCTGCCCTCCTTCGAAGAGACCCAGTACTTC.

The V gene is TRBV6-1, the J gene TRBJ2-7, with 8 positions matching TRBD2. Germline V gene lookup returns CDR1 MNHNS and CDR2 SASEGT. The CDR3 has 15 amino acids. The V and J ends lost 3 bases and 6 bases, in that order; junction bases with no gene match: 10. The CDR3 loop is CASSEQRGSRSEQYF. The CDR3 DNA reads TGTGCCAGCAGTGAGCAGCGGGGGAGTAGGTCCGAGCAGTACTTC.

The chain combines TRBV11-3 with TRBJ2-1; 14 bases align to TRBD2. The germline V gene has CDR1 SGHNT and CDR2 YENEEA. This CDR3 has 20 amino acids. The trim removed 5 bases at V and 1 base at J, leaving 13 bases unmatched. The chain's CDR3 is CASSPRIGTSGSGSYNEQFF. The CDR3, as DNA: TGTGCCAGCAGCCCCCGGATCGGGACTAGCGGGAGTGGGTCCTACAATGAGCAGTTCTTC.

The chain uses TRBV5-4 and TRBJ1-6, with D possibly matching TRBD1 (5 bases). CDR1 and CDR2 (germline): SGHNT, YYREEE (reference sequence). Trimming took 4 bases from V and 7 from J, leaving 15 bases between them. This CDR3 spans 15 amino acids. The CDR3: CASSLSLGLNSPLHF. CDR3 in DNA: TGTGCCAGCAGCCTCTCTCTGGGGCTAAATTCACCCCTCCACTTT.

The gene calls are TRBV5-6 and TRBJ1-2; 8 positions match TRBD1. The CDR3 totals 15 residues. Germline V gene lookup returns CDR1 SGHDT and CDR2 YYEEEE. J was trimmed by 6 bases and V by 4 bases; bases with no gene match: 11. CDR3 loop: CASSPNPSDRDGYTF. The CDR3 nucleotides read TGTGCCAGCAGCCCCAACCCTTCGGACAGGGATGGCTACACCTTC.

As DNA, the CDR3 is TGTGCCAGCTCACCGAGGGGAGGCGAAAAACTGTTTTTT. Encoded protein: CASSPRGGEKLFF. The rearrangement links TRBV18 to TRBJ1-4; D might be TRBD1 (5 bases). Trimming stripped 3 bases from V and 8 bases from J, with 10 bases between. The CDR3 spans 13 residues. In germline, CDR1 is KGHSH, CDR2 LQKENI.

The V call is TRBV11-2, the J call TRBJ1-5, with a tentative D call TRBD1 (5 bases). Germline V gene sequence: CDR1 SGHAT, CDR2 FQNNGV. The CDR3 consists of 13 residues. The germline V and J ends were trimmed by 3 bases and 7 bases, with 10 bases remaining between them. CDR3 DNA: TGTGCCAGCAGCTTGGACCCAGGGCAGCCCCAGCATTTT. This gives the protein CASSLDPGQPQHF.

The rearrangement uses TRBV5-4 and TRBJ1-3; D possibly corresponds to TRBD1 (5 bases). Trimming left V 0 bases short and J 2 bases short, with 9 bases between. Germline-derived CDR1 and CDR2 are SGHNT and YYREEE (reference sequence). The length of the CDR3 is 15 residues. This CDR3 is CASSLGAGPGNTIYF. Here the CDR3 DNA reads TGTGCCAGCAGCTTGGGCGCAGGGCCTGGAAACACCATATATTTT.

This clone was counted a single time. V and J are TRBV7-3 and TRBJ2-7, with 8 bases identical to TRBD2. Trimming cost V 5 bases and J 6 bases; bases outside gene matches: 21. Germline V gene data show CDR1 as SGHTA and CDR2 as FQGTGA. The CDR3 length is 18 residues. The CDR3 sequence: CASSPQGLAGRTGSEQYF. The CDR3 DNA reads as TGTGCCAGCAGCCCCCAAGGGTTAGCGGGGCGGACTGGGAGCGAGCAGTACTTC.

The V call is TRBV7-3, the J call TRBJ2-2; possibly TRBD2 for D (5 bases). The V end lost 2 bases, the J end lost 10 bases, and 14 bases lay between the germline ends. The CDR3 spans 14 residues. Germline-derived CDR1 and CDR2 are SGHTA and FQGTGA. CDR3 sequence: CASSLVGGYEELFF. The CDR3 DNA reads as TGTGCCAGCAGCTTAGTCGGCGGGTACGAGGAGCTGTTTTTT.

This clone has a single count. The V gene is TRBV27, the J gene TRBJ2-7; D is possibly TRBD1 (6 bases). Trimming removed 9 bases at V and 2 bases at J, with 14 bases between. This CDR3 contains 13 residues. Germline assignment: CDR1 MNHEY and CDR2 SMNVEV (reference sequence). DNA for the CDR3: TGTGCCAGTTCCGGGACAAATACCTACGAGCAGTACTTC. Protein: CASSGTNTYEQYF.

The J gene is TRBJ2-7, the V gene TRBV28; 11 nucleotides agree with TRBD1. CDR1 is MDHEN and CDR2 is SYDVKM in the germline V gene. The CDR3 extends over 15 amino acids. CDR3 DNA sequence: TGTGGACCTAGATGGAGAGGACAGGGGGCTAGGGAGCAGTACTTC. As protein: CGPRWRGQGAREQYF.

This clone has more than one count but fewer than ten. V is TRBV11-2 and J is TRBJ2-7, with 10 positions matching TRBD2. The CDR3 runs to 15 residues. Germline V gene data show CDR1 as SGHAT and CDR2 as FQNNGV. Losses at the gene ends were 1 base for V and 1 base for J; bases not matched to a gene: 1. The CDR3 bases are TGTGCCAGCAGCTTAGGGACTAGCGGTTCCTACGAGCAGTACTTC. This codes for CASSLGTSGSYEQYF.

V gene TRBV5-5 combines with J gene TRBJ2-7; D gene ambiguous. This CDR3 spans 15 amino acids. V was cut by 0 bases and J by 2 bases, with 12 bases left in between. The germline gives CDR1 SGHKS, CDR2 YYEKEE (reference sequence). The CDR3 protein is CASSLARLRTYEQYF. The CDR3 nucleotides are TGTGCCAGCAGCTTGGCGAGACTGAGAACCTACGAGCAGTACTTC.

The rearrangement joins TRBV6-6 to TRBJ1-5; D is possibly TRBD1 (5 bases). This CDR3 has 14 amino acids. Germline lookup yields CDR1 MNHNY and CDR2 SVGAGI (reference sequence). The V and J ends lost 5 bases and 3 bases respectively, with 11 bases between them. The CDR3 nucleotides read TGTGCCAGCAGTCCAGGCAGGGACAATCAGCCCCAGCATTTT. It yields the protein CASSPGRDNQPQHF.

The J gene is TRBJ2-5, the V gene TRBV6-7; 8 positions match TRBD1. TRBV6-7 counts as an open reading frame of uncertain function. Trimming cost V 3 bases and J 5 bases; bases outside gene matches: 8. There are 15 residues in the CDR3. Here the CDR3 reads CASSYEAGGAETQYF. The CDR3 DNA follows: TGTGCCAGCAGTTATGAGGCAGGGGGCGCGGAGACCCAGTACTTC.

The V call is TRBV9, the J call TRBJ1-2; TRBD1 might be the D (6 bases). This CDR3 has 15 amino acids. V was trimmed by 0 bases and J by 7 bases, leaving 16 bases between them. The germline V gene has CDR1 SGDLS and CDR2 YYNGEE. The CDR3 loop is CASSVAPNRVSGYTF. The CDR3 region has the DNA TGTGCCAGCAGCGTAGCACCGAACAGGGTTAGTGGCTACACCTTC. Looking up the rest from reference TRBV9 and TRBJ1-2 gives the full variable domain: DSGVTQTPKHLITATGQRVTLRCSPRSGDLSVYWYQQSLDQGLQFLIQYYNGEERAKGNILERFSAQQFPDLHSELNLSSLELGDSALYFCASSVAPNRVSGYTFGSGTRLTVV.

The chain employs TRBV9 and TRBJ2-5; D is uncertain. Germline CDR1 reads SGDLS; CDR2 reads YYNGEE. CDR3 length equals 15 residues. V lost 0 bases, J lost 7 bases, and 16 bases lay in between. CDR3 residues: CASSVGASGTGTQYF. The DNA for the CDR3 is TGTGCCAGCAGCGTAGGAGCGTCGGGTACCGGGACCCAGTACTTC.

The chain joins TRBV7-6 to TRBJ1-1; D might be TRBD1 (5 bases). The CDR3 covers 13 residues. Germline-derived CDR1 and CDR2 are SGHVS and FNYEAQ. V lost 1 base and J lost 4, with 7 bases in between. The CDR3 DNA follows: TGTGCCAGCAGCTTAGGGGGCTCCACTGAAGCTTTCTTT. It yields the protein CASSLGGSTEAFF. Based on the CDR3 plus reference TRBV7-6 and TRBJ1-1, the full variable domain is GAGVSQSPRYKVTKRGQDVALRCDPISGHVSLYWYRQALGQGPEFLTYFNYEAQQDKSGLPNDRFSAERPEGSISTLTIQRTEQRDSAMYRCASSLGGSTEAFFGQGTRLTVV.

The V and J genes are TRBV9 and TRBJ2-5; 10 positions match TRBD1. The CDR3 totals 15 residues. The J segment lost 5 bases and the V segment lost 3 bases, leaving 7 bases of the junction unmatched. CDR1 is SGDLS and CDR2 is YYNGEE in the germline V gene. DNA of the CDR3: TGTGCCAGCAGCGGCGGGACAGGGGTTGGGGAGACCCAGTACTTC. Translation gives CASSGGTGVGETQYF.

This clone was seen more than once but under ten times. The chain combines TRBV15 with TRBJ2-5; D remains ambiguous. CDR1 LNHNV and CDR2 YYDKDF come from the germline V gene (reference sequence). The CDR3 sequence is 14 residues long. V lost 1 base, J lost 5 bases, and 11 bases lay in between. This CDR3 reads CATSRAGSGETQYF. The CDR3 DNA follows: TGTGCCACCAGCAGAGCCGGTTCGGGTGAGACCCAGTACTTC.

In its sample, this clone was seen a few times. The rearrangement joins TRBV30 to TRBJ2-2; possible D gene TRBD1, 6 bases. CDR1 and CDR2 (germline): GTSNPN, SVGIG (reference sequence). This CDR3 is 15 amino acids long. Trimming pared 5 bases from V and 4 bases from J, leaving 17 bases between. CDR3 protein: CAWQWTELGTGELFF. The CDR3 bases are TGTGCCTGGCAATGGACAGAGCTGGGCACCGGGGAGCTGTTTTTT. Together with reference TRBV30 and TRBJ2-2, the CDR3 gives the full variable domain: SQTIHQWPATLVQPVGSPLSLECTVEGTSNPNLYWYRQAAGRGLQLLFYSVGIGQISSEVPQNLSASRPQDRQFILSSKKLLLSDSGFYLCAWQWTELGTGELFFGEGSRLTVL.

V usage is TRBV9 and J usage is TRBJ2-1; D is uncertain. Trimming left V 2 bases short and J 8 bases short, with 5 bases between. The CDR3 length is 11 residues. Germline V gene data show CDR1 as SGDLS and CDR2 as YYNGEE. CDR3 protein: CASSVGYEQFF. In DNA, the CDR3 is TGTGCCAGCAGCGTCGGTTATGAGCAGTTCTTC. Based on the CDR3 plus reference TRBV9 and TRBJ2-1, the full variable domain is DSGVTQTPKHLITATGQRVTLRCSPRSGDLSVYWYQQSLDQGLQFLIQYYNGEERAKGNILERFSAQQFPDLHSELNLSSLELGDSALYFCASSVGYEQFFGPGTRLTVL.

Only a few counts were recorded for this clone. The chain uses TRBV7-3 and TRBJ2-7; 9 nucleotides line up with TRBD1. Trimming cost V 5 bases and J 3 bases; bases outside gene matches: 2. The V gene's germline CDR1 is SGHTA and CDR2 FQGTGA. The CDR3 consists of 13 residues. The CDR3 protein is CASSADRGYEQYF. For the CDR3, the DNA is TGTGCCAGCAGCGCGGACAGGGGCTACGAGCAGTACTTC.

This clone was seen ten or more times. V gene TRBV4-1 combines with J gene TRBJ1-1, with D perhaps matching TRBD1 (5 bases). Germline assignment: CDR1 MGHRA and CDR2 YSYEKL. This CDR3 region has 14 residues. Trimming pared 1 base from V and 1 base from J, leaving 7 bases between. The CDR3 DNA reads as TGCGCCAGCAGCCAAGCCGGGGGGAACACTGAAGCTTTCTTT. This codes for CASSQAGGNTEAFF.

This clone showed up just once. CDR3: CASSGLRQVYNSPLHF. Here the CDR3 DNA reads TGTGCCAGCAGTGGGCTAAGACAGGTCTATAATTCACCCCTCCACTTT. The V gene is TRBV6-1, the J gene TRBJ1-6; a possible D gene is TRBD1 (6 bases). CDR1 and CDR2 from the germline V gene are MNHNS and SASEGT. CDR3 length: 16 residues. Trimming stripped 4 bases from V and 3 bases from J, with 13 bases between.

J is TRBJ2-1 and V is TRBV6-5; D is possibly TRBD2 (6 bases). This CDR3 comprises 15 residues. Germline V gene data show CDR1 as MNHEY and CDR2 as SVGAGI. V lost 5 bases and J 9 bases, leaving 20 bases between the germline ends. The CDR3 DNA sequence: TGTGCCAGCAGTCCGTCAGGTGGGGGGTCGGGTGAGCAGTTCTTC. Its protein product is CASSPSGGGSGEQFF.